The source of this T cell receptor (beta chain) is a study of human T cells and chemical hapten exposure. In the study overall: Diphenylcyclopropenone was administered weekly to the scalp of patients throughout the approximately 24-week study.

Time point: patch test 1, 2 weeks after DPC sensitization. Documented treatment: therapeutic diphenylcyclopropenone sensitization with weekly scalp DPC. MiXCR, applied by TCRdb to the RACE reads, yields one record per CDR3 protein. This table holds roughly 180,000 distinct CDR3 sequences, roughly 15% found once. CDR1 is MNHEY and CDR2 is SVGEGT in the germline V gene. V shed 7 bases, J shed 4 bases, and the junction held 19 bases outside the gene matches. The CDR3 loop spans 17 amino acids. Sample: whole blood, taken in connection with sensitization to the hapten diphenylcyclopropenone (DPC). This TCR derives from a woman aged 25-40 years with alopecia areata. Some clones in this sample may be carry-over from other donors' samples. The rearrangement uses TRBV6-2 or TRBV6-3 and TRBJ2-7, with 7 bases fitting TRBD2. The CDR3 sequence is CASIGYRAGHPGYEQYF. CDR3 sequence (DNA): TGTGCCAGCATTGGTTATCGAGCGGGGCACCCAGGGTACGAGCAGTACTTC.